The 20 T cell receptor beta chains in this list originate from one sample, sequenced in a study of cytomegalovirus exposure and HLA in healthy donors. The primer mix had 60 Vbeta and 13 Jbeta primers. Clones were sequenced by immunoSEQ multiplex PCR, and TCRdb holds only the in-frame ones, with some missing. The sample carries around 65,000 clones, almost 70% recorded once. Material for sequencing was PBMCs. The origin of the receptors is a man between 35 and 55 years old in good health and CMV-seropositive.

This clone was seen a handful of times. One end of the junction is discordant with germline, which a read error may explain. J is TRBJ2-5 and V is TRBV7-7; 12 bases are a match to TRBD1. The CDR3 covers 15 residues. Germline V CDR1 and CDR2: SSHAT, FNYEAQ (reference sequence). In DNA, the CDR3 is TGTGCTAGCAGCCCAGGGACAGGGGGCTTGGAGACCCAGTACTTC. It yields the protein CASSPGTGGLETQYF.

This chain links TRBV12-5 with TRBJ2-7, with 12 bases that match TRBD2. V lost 2 bases, J lost 5 bases, and 4 bases stayed unmatched. CDR1 is LGHNT and CDR2 is FRNRAP in the germline V gene. CDR3 length: 15 residues. The CDR3 loop reads CASGLSGLAGNEQYF. Here the CDR3 DNA reads TGTGCTAGTGGTTTGTCAGGACTAGCGGGAAACGAGCAGTACTTC.

J is TRBJ2-7 and V is TRBV5-1; 7 bases agree with TRBD2. CDR3 length: 16 residues. The germline CDR1 and CDR2 sequences are SGHRS and YFSETQ. The V and J ends lost 0 bases and 4 bases, in that order; junction bases with no gene match: 10. The CDR3, as DNA: TGCGCCAGCAGCTTGGCAGGAACTAGCGCTTCTTACGAGCAGTACTTC. Translation gives CASSLAGTSASYEQYF.

This clone occurred a few times. The chain has TRBV19 and TRBJ1-4; 7 positions match TRBD1. Germline V gene sequence: CDR1 LNHDA, CDR2 SQIVND (reference sequence). Losses at the gene ends were 5 bases for V and 12 bases for J; bases not matched to a gene: 6. The CDR3 length is 12 residues. CDR3 protein: CASSPTGVELFF. The CDR3 DNA reads as TGTGCCAGTAGTCCCACAGGGGTGGAACTGTTTTTT. The full variable domain, with the rest looked up from reference TRBV19 and TRBJ1-4, is DGGITQSPKYLFRKEGQNVTLSCEQNLNHDAMYWYRQDPGQGLRLIYYSQIVNDFQKGDIAEGYSVSREKKESFPLTVTSAQKNPTAFYLCASSPTGVELFFGSGTQLSVL.

This clone has only a few counts. The V gene is TRBV5-1, the J gene TRBJ1-1; D call uncertain. Germline CDR1 is SGHRS and CDR2 is YFSETQ. The CDR3 has 13 residues. The V end lost 3 bases, the J end lost 3 bases, and 9 bases lay between the germline ends. CDR3 DNA sequence: TGCGCCAGCAGCTCAGACACTCACACTGAAGCTTTCTTT. Amino acid sequence: CASSSDTHTEAFF. The full variable domain, completed using reference TRBV5-1 and TRBJ1-1, is KAGVTQTPRYLIKTRGQQVTLSCSPISGHRSVSWYQQTPGQGLQFLFEYFSETQRNKGNFPGRFSGRQFSNSRSEMNVSTLELGDSALYLCASSSDTHTEAFFGQGTRLTVV.

The chain links TRBV7-9 to TRBJ2-3; 15 bases map to TRBD2. CDR3 length: 13 amino acids. The germline gives CDR1 SEHNR, CDR2 FQNEAQ (reference sequence). Unmatched junction bases numbered 0, after V lost 0 bases and J lost 14 bases. In DNA, the CDR3 is TGTGCCAGCAGCTTAGCGGGACTAGCGGGGGGGTATTTT. Its translation is CASSLAGLAGGYF. The full variable domain, completed using reference TRBV7-9 and TRBJ2-3, is DTGVSQNPRHKITKRGQNVTFRCDPISEHNRLYWYRQTLGQGPEFLTYFQNEAQLEKSRLLSDRFSAERPKGSFSTLEIQRTEQGDSAMYLCASSLAGLAGGYFGPGTRLTVL.

This chain connects TRBV5-1 to TRBJ2-3; 16 bases are shared with TRBD2. J was trimmed by 0 bases and V by 7 bases; bases with no gene match: 5. The CDR3 loop spans 17 amino acids. CDR1 is SGHRS, CDR2 YFSETQ, per germline. The CDR3 DNA reads as TGCGCCAGCGGAGCGGGACTAGCGGGGGGGAGCACAGATACGCAGTATTTT. Its translation: CASGAGLAGGSTDTQYF.

This clone was seen only a few times. The V gene is TRBV7-6, the J gene TRBJ2-5; no clear D gene. The germline V and J ends were trimmed by 1 base and 5 bases, with 11 bases remaining between them. The CDR3 has 14 amino acids. From germline, CDR1 is SGHVS and CDR2 FNYEAQ. The CDR3 nucleotides read TGTGCCAGCAGCTTAGTTGTCGGGTGGGAGACCCAGTACTTC. It yields the protein CASSLVVGWETQYF.

This clone was counted once. The V and J genes are TRBV4-1 and TRBJ1-6; no firm D call. The CDR3 spans 18 residues. V was shortened by 4 bases and J by 7 bases, with 23 bases between the two germline ends. CDR1 and CDR2 from the germline V gene are MGHRA and YSYEKL. Here the CDR3 reads CASSRIAPGSQINSPLHF. The DNA for the CDR3 is TGCGCCAGCAGCCGTATAGCCCCGGGAAGCCAGATCAATTCACCCCTCCACTTT.

This rearrangement joins TRBV6-4 to TRBJ2-3; maybe TRBD2 (5 bases). V dropped 2 bases and J dropped 9 bases, with 6 bases sitting between them. The CDR3 is 11 amino acids. CDR1 MRHNA and CDR2 SNTAGT come from the germline V gene. The CDR3 protein is CASSDGRTQYF. The CDR3 nucleotides are TGTGCCAGCAGTGACGGGAGAACGCAGTATTTT.

The chain recombines TRBV27 with TRBJ2-2; D remains ambiguous. CDR1 is MNHEY, CDR2 SMNVEV, per germline (reference sequence). The CDR3 sequence is 14 residues long. Trimming left V 3 bases short and J 3 bases short, with 8 bases between. The CDR3 bases are TGTGCCAGCAGTTTCTCGGGTCACACCGGGGAGCTGTTTTTT. Its translation: CASSFSGHTGELFF.

In this sample, this clone turned up a few times. This rearrangement joins TRBV25-1 to TRBJ1-6; D is unclear. CDR1 is MGHDK, CDR2 SYGVNS, per germline. The CDR3 consists of 14 residues. V was pared by 2 bases and J by 5 bases, with 7 bases between. CDR3 in DNA: TGTGCCAGCAGTGAACCCCCGGATAATTCACCCCTCCACTTT. It codes for CASSEPPDNSPLHF.

This clone was recorded a few times. This chain joins TRBV11-2 and TRBJ2-3; weak D call: TRBD2 (5 bases). In germline, CDR1 is SGHAT, CDR2 FQNNGV. Deletions cut 4 bases from V and 11 bases from J, with 13 bases between. This CDR3 has 12 residues. CDR3 residues: CASSSNTAGQYF. The CDR3 coding sequence is TGTGCCAGCAGCTCGAACACCGCGGGGCAGTATTTT.

The chain carries TRBV27 and TRBJ1-1; a weak D match, TRBD1 (5 bases). Trimming shortened V by 5 bases and J by 5 bases, and 12 bases separated the two germline ends. The CDR3 covers 13 residues. Germline V gene sequence: CDR1 MNHEY, CDR2 SMNVEV (reference sequence). CDR3 DNA sequence: TGTGCCAGCAGTGCCAAATACAGGACTGAAGCTTTCTTT. Protein: CASSAKYRTEAFF.

As concerns this clone: Other nucleotide sequences in the sample specify the same CDR3. This chain joins TRBV27 and TRBJ2-7; TRBD2 is a possible D gene (5 bases). CDR3 length equals 13 residues. Trimming pared 3 bases from V and 1 base from J, leaving 7 bases between. Germline V gene data show CDR1 as MNHEY and CDR2 as SMNVEV (reference sequence). The CDR3 DNA reads as TGTGCCAGCAGTTTTGGCGGGTCCTACGAGCAGTACTTC. Protein product: CASSFGGSYEQYF.

J is TRBJ2-7 and V is TRBV7-9, with TRBD1 identical over 8 bases. CDR3 length: 14 amino acids. Germline V gene sequence: CDR1 SEHNR, CDR2 FQNEAQ (reference sequence). V was pared by 5 bases and J by 5 bases, with 8 bases of the junction left unmatched. The CDR3 loop is CASSLTGEINEQYF. The DNA for the CDR3 is TGTGCCAGCAGCCTGACAGGGGAGATCAACGAGCAGTACTTC.

The V gene is TRBV19, the J gene TRBJ2-5, with D possibly matching TRBD1 (7 bases). The CDR3 sequence is 17 residues long. Germline values: CDR1 LNHDA, CDR2 SQIVND (reference sequence). Trimming left V 3 bases short and J 2 bases short, with 19 bases between. CDR3 bases: TGTGCCAGTAGTATTGGGTATTTGACAGGGAGGCAAGAGACCCAGTACTTC. It translates to CASSIGYLTGRQETQYF.

The gene calls are TRBV27 and TRBJ2-7; 9 positions agree with TRBD1. V shed 3 bases, J shed 6 bases, and the junction held 6 bases outside the gene matches. The germline CDR1 and CDR2 sequences are MNHEY and SMNVEV (reference sequence). This CDR3 is 14 amino acids long. The CDR3 sequence: CASSLGRDRVEQYF. The CDR3 region has the DNA TGTGCCAGCAGTTTGGGCCGGGACAGGGTCGAGCAGTACTTC.

In its sample, this clone was seen a few times. This chain uses TRBV7-9 with TRBJ2-7, with 7 nucleotides matching TRBD2. Germline-derived CDR1 and CDR2 are SEHNR and FQNEAQ (reference sequence). J was trimmed by 6 bases and V by 5 bases; bases with no gene match: 7. The CDR3 is 13 amino acids. CDR3 coding DNA: TGTGCCAGCAGCCCAGCGGGATCCGTCGAGCAGTACTTC. Translation gives CASSPAGSVEQYF.

The V call is TRBV29-1, the J call TRBJ2-3; tentatively, D is TRBD2 (6 bases). Deletions cut 4 bases from V and 8 bases from J, with 16 bases between. CDR3 size: 13 residues. Per germline, CDR1 SQVTM and CDR2 ANQGSEA. The CDR3: CSVAMRDAGTQYF. The DNA of the CDR3 is TGCAGCGTTGCTATGCGGGACGCGGGTACGCAGTATTTT.